This passage covers 12 T cell receptor beta chains from one sample sequenced in a study of CD8+ T cells in alopecia areata. The sample's treatment: oral pan-JAK inhibitor, 5-10 mg twice daily. Once RNA had been extracted, it was reverse transcribed into cDNA to act as the sequencing template. The table came from immunoSEQ multiplex PCR; TCRdb's copy has only in-frame clones and leaves some out. The sample carries about 190,000 clones, less than 65% recorded once. Source: CD4+ T cells sorted from blood, taken at week 4, from a patient treated with tofacitinib. These receptors all stem from a human donor with alopecia areata.

This clone was picked up a small number of times. CDR3: CASSLGQGIVYYGYTF. The CDR3 DNA reads TGTGCCAGCAGCTTGGGACAGGGGATCGTTTACTATGGCTACACCTTC. The V and J genes are TRBV11-2 and TRBJ1-2; 10 bases map to TRBD1. This CDR3 is 16 amino acids long. Germline lookup yields CDR1 SGHAT and CDR2 FQNNGV. Trimming at V came to 3 bases and at J to 3 bases, leaving 7 bases not matched to a gene.

Concerning this clone: The same CDR3 arises from other DNA sequences in this sample as well. The chain recombines TRBV7-9 with TRBJ1-2; TRBD1 might be the D (5 bases). There are 13 residues in the CDR3. Germline CDR1 and CDR2: SEHNR and FQNEAQ (reference sequence). Trimming took off 1 base at V and 8 bases at J, with 11 bases between the two ends. The CDR3 nucleotides read TGTGCCAGCAGCTTAGGCCAGGGATACGGCTACACCTTC. This encodes CASSLGQGYGYTF.

This sequence joins TRBV7-9 and TRBJ1-6; the match to TRBD1 covers 9 bases. CDR3 size: 16 residues. Germline CDR1 and CDR2: SEHNR and FQNEAQ (reference sequence). Trimming cost V 4 bases and J 7 bases; bases outside gene matches: 8. Written as DNA, the CDR3 is TGTGCCAGCAGCTCTCGCCGGGACAGGGAAAATTCACCCCTCCACTTT. Its protein product is CASSSRRDRENSPLHF.

This clone was seen more than once but under ten times. V is TRBV9 and J is TRBJ2-7, with TRBD1 matching over 7 bases. CDR1 is SGDLS, CDR2 YYNGEE, per germline. The length of the CDR3 is 16 residues. The V segment lost 0 bases and the J segment 2 bases; nucleotides outside the gene matches: 8. The CDR3 DNA is TGTGCCAGCAGCGTAGAAGCTAGTGGGACAGCCTACGAGCAGTACTTC. Translating gives CASSVEASGTAYEQYF.

This clone was observed a few times. The rearrangement uses TRBV29-1 and TRBJ1-2; the D is unclear. The CDR3 covers 15 residues. Germline CDR1 SQVTM, CDR2 ANQGSEA. The V gene lost 2 bases and the J gene lost 2 bases, with 15 bases spanning the gap. The CDR3 here is CSVEKAVTANYGYTF. The CDR3 coding sequence is TGCAGCGTTGAAAAGGCAGTCACCGCAAACTATGGCTACACCTTC.

Note on this clone: The same CDR3 also results from other DNA sequences found in this sample. The V and J genes are TRBV29-1 and TRBJ2-5, with D possibly being TRBD1 (5 bases). The CDR3 extends over 12 amino acids. Germline values: CDR1 SQVTM, CDR2 ANQGSEA. Deletions cut 4 bases from V and 1 base from J, with 7 bases between. This CDR3 reads CSVVRGQETQYF. In DNA, the CDR3 is TGCAGCGTTGTAAGGGGCCAAGAGACCCAGTACTTC. The full variable domain, in which reference TRBV29-1 and TRBJ2-5 provide the parts outside the CDR3, is SAVISQKPSRDICQRGTSLTIQCQVDSQVTMMFWYRQQPGQSLTLIATANQGSEATYESGFVIDKFPISRPNLTFSTLTVSNMSPEDSSIYLCSVVRGQETQYFGPGTRLLVL.

The chain has TRBV5-1 and TRBJ1-4; D remains ambiguous. The CDR3 length is 16 residues. Germline V CDR1 and CDR2: SGHRS, YFSETQ. V lost 4 bases and J 6 bases, leaving 19 bases between the germline ends. The DNA for the CDR3 is TGCGCCAGCAGCGAAGATGGAGGGATCCGGTATGAAAAACTGTTTTTT. It specifies CASSEDGGIRYEKLFF.

The V call is TRBV10-3, the J call TRBJ1-1, with D possibly matching TRBD1 (5 bases). The CDR3 contains 15 residues. CDR1 ENHRY and CDR2 SYGVKD come from the germline V gene. Between the trimmed V and J ends, which lost 10 bases and 7 bases, there was a span of 25 bases. The DNA for the CDR3 is TGTGCCACCGCCGACAGTTGGGCCCCAATGGGTGAAGCTTTCTTT. Amino acids: CATADSWAPMGEAFF.

This clone has just one count. The V and J genes are TRBV2 and TRBJ1-5; D is possibly TRBD1 (6 bases). V gave up 7 bases and J gave up 2 bases, with 15 bases separating them. Germline CDR1 reads SNHLY; CDR2 reads FYNNEI. This CDR3 comprises 15 residues. The CDR3 spells CASNPTGGGNQPQHF. The CDR3 bases are TGTGCCAGCAACCCAACGGGGGGCGGCAATCAGCCCCAGCATTTT. The full variable domain, rest sourced from reference TRBV2 and TRBJ1-5, is EPEVTQTPSHQVTQMGQEVILRCVPISNHLYFYWYRQILGQKVEFLVSFYNNEISEKSEIFDDQFSVERPDGSNFTLKIRSTKLEDSAMYFCASNPTGGGNQPQHFGDGTRLSIL.

The table lists this clone with a few counts. CDR3: CASRTGSSNQPQHF. Written as DNA, the CDR3 is TGTGCCAGCAGGACGGGATCTAGCAATCAGCCCCAGCATTTT. The rearrangement joins TRBV6-5 to TRBJ1-5; D is ambiguous. Trimming took off 6 bases at V and 0 bases at J, with 9 bases between the two ends. Germline V gene data show CDR1 as MNHEY and CDR2 as SVGAGI. This CDR3 has 14 amino acids.

The genes are TRBV5-1 and TRBJ1-1; D gene uncertain. CDR1 and CDR2 from the germline V gene are SGHRS and YFSETQ. The CDR3 has 12 amino acids. V lost 0 bases to trimming and J lost 7 bases, with 7 bases between them. CDR3 bases: TGCGCCAGCAGCTTGGCCGAGGGTGAAGCTTTCTTT. Residues: CASSLAEGEAFF.

The rearrangement joins TRBV7-6 to TRBJ2-5, with TRBD2 identical over 7 bases. Unmatched junction bases numbered 7, after V lost 2 bases and J lost 4 bases. Germline V gives CDR1 SGHVS, CDR2 FNYEAQ. The CDR3 spans 15 residues. The CDR3 DNA follows: TGTGCCAGCAGCTTAAGTGTGGGCGGGGGAGAGACCCAGTACTTC. Translating it yields CASSLSVGGGETQYF.